One and the same sample provided the 27 T cell receptor beta chains below, sequenced in a study of blood T cell repertoires in COVID-19. Repertoires were generated with immunoSEQ multiplex PCR, while TCRdb's copy carries only in-frame clones and drops some. The sample shows 150,000 to 200,000 clones, around four fifths of them seen only once. Sequencing used peripheral blood. These receptors were obtained from a woman in her sixties or seventies with COVID-19, enrolled during active disease.

V and J are TRBV5-4 and TRBJ2-1; 7 positions agree with TRBD1. Germline CDR1 and CDR2: SGHNT and YYREEE (reference sequence). V shed 0 bases, J shed 8 bases, and the junction held 5 bases outside the gene matches. This CDR3 contains 14 residues. CDR3 protein: CASSLDNRGHEQFF. Written as DNA, the CDR3 is TGTGCCAGCAGCTTGGATAACAGGGGACATGAGCAGTTCTTC. The variable domain in full, completed from reference TRBV5-4 and TRBJ2-1, reads ETGVTQSPTHLIKTRGQQVTLRCSSQSGHNTVSWYQQALGQGPQFIFQYYREEENGRGNFPPRFSGLQFPNYSSELNVNALELDDSALYLCASSLDNRGHEQFFGPGTRLTVL.

This clone has ten or more counts. The chain is built from TRBV4-2 and TRBJ2-7; TRBD2 matches 8 bases. Per the germline V gene, CDR1 is LGHNA and CDR2 is YNFKEQ. The V gene end was trimmed by 0 bases and the J gene end by 4 bases; junction bases not matched to a gene: 11. This CDR3 is built from 17 residues. This CDR3 reads CASSQEMGAGEGYEQYF. DNA for the CDR3: TGTGCCAGCAGCCAAGAAATGGGAGCGGGAGAGGGTTACGAGCAGTACTTC.

V is TRBV18 and J is TRBJ2-7; no clear D. CDR3 length: 13 amino acids. The V gene's germline CDR1 is KGHSH and CDR2 LQKENI. V was cut by 0 bases and J by 3 bases, with 6 bases left in between. As DNA, the CDR3 is TGTGCCAGCTCACCACCTTATCTCTACGAGCAGTACTTC. Its translation is CASSPPYLYEQYF.

The rearrangement joins TRBV5-6 to TRBJ2-3, with a tentative D call TRBD2 (6 bases). The CDR3 has 15 amino acids. Germline values: CDR1 SGHDT, CDR2 YYEEEE. V shed 0 bases and J shed 2 bases, with 10 bases lying between them. The CDR3 region has the DNA TGTGCCAGCAGCTTGGGGGGACTTTCCACAGATACGCAGTATTTT. Translated, it gives CASSLGGLSTDTQYF.

The V call is TRBV28, the J call TRBJ2-7, with TRBD1 matching 11 bases. The CDR3 extends over 16 amino acids. V lost 2 bases and J lost 6; bases outside the gene matches: 9. Germline CDR1 is MDHEN and CDR2 is SYDVKM. CDR3 nucleotide sequence: TGTGCCAGCAGTTTAGAGTCTGGGACAGGGGGAGGCGAGCAGTACTTC. It translates to CASSLESGTGGGEQYF.

The chain couples TRBV5-5 to TRBJ1-2, with 8 bases lining up with TRBD1. Germline lookup yields CDR1 SGHKS and CDR2 YYEKEE (reference sequence). The CDR3 totals 14 residues. The junction had 13 bases not matched to a gene; V was cut back by 7 bases and J by 8 bases. The CDR3 DNA reads as TGTGCCAGCGTCCAGACAGGGGTGGGCTCCGGCTACACCTTC. It translates to CASVQTGVGSGYTF.

The chain couples TRBV10-2 to TRBJ2-7; the match to TRBD2 covers 7 bases. V shed 6 bases, J shed 1 base, and the junction held 3 bases outside the gene matches. This CDR3 is built from 13 residues. In germline, CDR1 is WSHSY, CDR2 SAAADI. CDR3 loop: CASRPGGSYEQYV. In nucleotides, the CDR3 is TGCGCCAGCAGGCCCGGGGGGTCCTACGAGCAGTACGTC.

The chain has TRBV19 and TRBJ2-4, with 12 bases that match TRBD1. V shed 4 bases and J 1 base; nucleotides not matched to a gene: 11. This CDR3 contains 19 residues. Germline CDR1 reads LNHDA; CDR2 reads SQIVND (reference sequence). The CDR3: CASSTAGTGGQPAKNIQYF. The CDR3 DNA reads as TGTGCCAGTAGTACGGCCGGGACAGGGGGCCAACCGGCCAAAAACATTCAGTACTTC.

The chain is built from TRBV5-8 and TRBJ2-1; 14 bases are shared with TRBD2. V lost 0 bases and J lost 4; bases outside the gene matches: 0. This CDR3 is built from 16 residues. Germline assignment: CDR1 SGHTS and CDR2 YDEGEE. CDR3 DNA sequence: TGTGCCAGCAGCTTGGGACTAGCGGGAGGGTACAATGAGCAGTTCTTC. Its translation: CASSLGLAGGYNEQFF.

This clone is labeled medium-sized. In DNA form, the CDR3 reads TGTGCCACCAGTTCCCAGATTGCCGGGGAGCTGTTTTTT. Translated, it gives CATSSQIAGELFF. The rearrangement joins TRBV24-1 to TRBJ2-2; D is undetermined. The CDR3 runs 13 residues. Germline V gene data show CDR1 as KGHDR and CDR2 as SFDVKD. Trimming pared 6 bases from V and 6 bases from J, leaving 10 bases between.

This clone has only one observation. This chain links TRBV27 with TRBJ1-1; TRBD1 might be the D (5 bases). V dropped 6 bases and J dropped 1 base, with 24 bases sitting between them. The CDR3 length is 18 residues. Germline CDR1 and CDR2: MNHEY and SMNVEV (reference sequence). The CDR3 protein is CASSLYSTPFRGNTEAFF. The CDR3 nucleotides are TGTGCCAGCAGCCTCTATTCCACCCCTTTTAGGGGGAACACTGAAGCTTTCTTT.

The gene calls are TRBV5-1 and TRBJ1-2, with 7 positions matching TRBD1. Looked up from germline, CDR1 is SGHRS and CDR2 is YFSETQ. The junction had 6 bases not matched to a gene; V was cut back by 4 bases and J by 0 bases. This CDR3 has 15 residues. The CDR3 coding sequence is TGCGCCAGCAGCCCCGACAGGGTCTCTAACTATGGCTACACCTTC. Protein: CASSPDRVSNYGYTF.

J is TRBJ2-7 and V is TRBV18; TRBD1 matches at 12 bases. The CDR3 extends over 14 amino acids. With V trimmed by 5 bases and J by 6 bases, 5 bases remained unmatched. Germline CDR1 and CDR2: KGHSH and LQKENI. The CDR3 reads CASSAGQGASEQYV. The CDR3 DNA is TGTGCCAGCTCAGCGGGACAGGGGGCCTCCGAGCAGTACGTC.

The chain employs TRBV3-1 (or the pseudogene TRBV3-2) and TRBJ1-2; D is uncertain. The germline V gene encodes CDR1 LGHDT and CDR2 YNNKEL (reference sequence). The CDR3 covers 14 residues. V lost 0 bases and J lost 3, with 8 bases in between. The CDR3 nucleotides are TGTGCCAGCAGCCAAGACAGTTTTGACTATGGCTACACCTTC. It yields the protein CASSQDSFDYGYTF.

This rearrangement joins TRBV27 to TRBJ2-1; TRBD1 is a possible D gene (5 bases). The CDR3 spans 11 residues. CDR1 MNHEY and CDR2 SMNVEV come from the germline V gene (reference sequence). The ends were cut back, 5 bases at V and 10 bases at J, with 9 bases in the middle. The CDR3 nucleotides read TGTGCCAGCAGTCTTAAGGGGGAGCAGTTCTTC. This sequence encodes CASSLKGEQFF.

The chain links TRBV2 to TRBJ1-3; D remains ambiguous. In germline, CDR1 is SNHLY, CDR2 FYNNEI. V lost 8 bases and J lost 1, with 6 bases in between. The CDR3 is 12 amino acids. In DNA form, the CDR3 reads TGTGCCAGCCACCTATCTGGAAACACCATATATTTT. Its protein product is CASHLSGNTIYF.

The V call is TRBV7-3, the J call TRBJ2-1, with TRBD2 matching over 7 bases. Germline values: CDR1 SGHTA, CDR2 FQGTGA. There are 12 residues in the CDR3. V gave up 3 bases and J gave up 10 bases; unmatched junction bases: 3. This chain's CDR3 is CASSFGGYEQFF. CDR3 bases: TGTGCCAGCAGCTTCGGGGGGTACGAGCAGTTCTTC.

The chain carries TRBV3-1 (or the pseudogene TRBV3-2) and TRBJ2-2; D is uncertain. With 0 bases removed from V and 0 bases from J, the gap between germline ends came to 8 bases. The CDR3 extends over 16 amino acids. Per germline, CDR1 LGHDT and CDR2 YNNKEL (reference sequence). CDR3 bases: TGTGCCAGCAGCCAAGAAATAAACTCGAACACCGGGGAGCTGTTTTTT. Protein sequence: CASSQEINSNTGELFF.

This clone appeared once. V and J are TRBV10-3 and TRBJ2-1; TRBD2 aligns across 8 bases. CDR1 is ENHRY, CDR2 SYGVKD, per germline. V shed 8 bases, J shed 5 bases, and the junction held 8 bases outside the gene matches. CDR3 length equals 14 residues. The CDR3 sequence: CAIEARGENNEQFF. CDR3 DNA sequence: TGTGCCATCGAGGCGCGGGGGGAGAACAATGAGCAGTTCTTC.

In nucleotides, the CDR3 is TGTGCCTGCAACCCGGGACAGGTGTTTATGAACACTGAAGCTTTCTTT. It is translated as CACNPGQVFMNTEAFF. V is TRBV30 and J is TRBJ1-1; TRBD1 matches at 8 bases. V dropped 6 bases and J dropped 0; count of bases not matched to a gene: 12. The CDR3 has 16 amino acids. The germline V gene has CDR1 GTSNPN and CDR2 SVGIG (reference sequence).

The V gene is TRBV5-6, the J gene TRBJ1-4; 7 bases agree with TRBD1. The CDR3 has 14 residues. In germline, CDR1 is SGHDT, CDR2 YYEEEE. The V gene end was trimmed by 3 bases and the J gene end by 6 bases; junction bases not matched to a gene: 5. The CDR3 sequence is CASSSPQGDEKLFF. The CDR3 DNA is TGTGCCAGCAGCTCTCCTCAGGGGGATGAAAAACTGTTTTTT.

J is TRBJ2-1 and V is TRBV4-1, with a weak D call TRBD1 (6 bases). CDR1 and CDR2 (germline): MGHRA, YSYEKL. V lost 4 bases and J lost 8, with 12 bases in between. This CDR3 region has 13 residues. The CDR3 region has the DNA TGCGCCAGCAGCCTAGAAAAGGGGGATGAGCAGTTCTTC. Translating it yields CASSLEKGDEQFF.

The V and J genes are TRBV11-3 and TRBJ2-1, with TRBD2 matching over 10 bases. Looked up from germline, CDR1 is SGHNT and CDR2 is YENEEA. The ends lost 4 bases at V and 6 bases at J; junction bases unmatched: 6. This CDR3 region has 15 residues. The CDR3 nucleotides are TGTGCCAGCAGCTACGGACTAGCGGAGGCCAATGAGCAGTTCTTC. Its translation is CASSYGLAEANEQFF.

This clone was counted between two and nine times. V and J are TRBV3-1 (or the pseudogene TRBV3-2) and TRBJ2-1, with D tentatively TRBD2 (6 bases). CDR1 LGHDT and CDR2 YNNKEL come from the germline V gene (reference sequence). The CDR3 has 15 amino acids. V lost 6 bases, J lost 7 bases, and 19 bases lay in between. For the CDR3, the DNA is TGTGCCAGCAGGCTGGCGGGGCTGGAATCGAATGAGCAGTTCTTC. Its translation: CASRLAGLESNEQFF.

The chain joins TRBV10-1 to TRBJ1-4; D may be TRBD1 (5 bases). The CDR3 covers 15 residues. Germline V gene data show CDR1 as WNHNN and CDR2 as SYGVQD (reference sequence). Trimming took off 6 bases at V and 8 bases at J, with 19 bases between the two ends. The CDR3 sequence is CASSAGGTLREKLFF. CDR3 sequence (DNA): TGCGCCAGCAGCGCGGGGGGGACCTTGAGGGAAAAACTGTTTTTT.

The chain employs TRBV28 and TRBJ1-2, with a possible D match to TRBD1 (6 bases). The CDR3 totals 13 residues. Germline V gene sequence: CDR1 MDHEN, CDR2 SYDVKM. The V gene lost 7 bases and the J gene lost 5 bases, with 14 bases spanning the gap. CDR3 nucleotide sequence: TGTGCCAGCATCCTAGGGGGGGGATATGGCTACACCTTC. The encoded protein is CASILGGGYGYTF.

The chain recombines TRBV5-4 with TRBJ2-2; tentative D call: TRBD2 (6 bases). V gave up 7 bases and J gave up 4 bases, with 23 bases separating them. The CDR3 totals 17 residues. Germline values: CDR1 SGHNT, CDR2 YYREEE (reference sequence). The DNA for the CDR3 is TGTGCCAGCTCCTTCGCCCTCGGGGGATCGGGCACCGGGGAGCTGTTTTTT. As protein: CASSFALGGSGTGELFF.